The T cell receptor (beta chain) described here comes from a study of blood T cell repertoires in COVID-19 (dated by TCRdb to about 2020). Concerning the study at large: The collaborator samples originated in the United States, Italy and Spain and spanned the acute and convalescent phases of COVID-19. The material from the prospective study consisted of cDNA or gDNA derived from T cells, B-cell-depleted T cells, or PBMCs. The dataset comprised deeply sampled blood TCRbeta repertoires from subjects exposed to, actively infected with, or recovered from COVID-19. The repertoires were made available in a free public database intended to serve as a resource for research on the immune response to SARS-CoV-2. Samples were obtained from the ongoing ImmuneRACE study (first 160 participants) and from 950 to 1,500 subjects provided by 6 global collaborators. The sample metadata nearly always contained a de-identified subject ID, COVID-19 status, age in years and sex. HLA class I and class II types, where available, came from metadata supplied by the sample provider rather than from assay-based typing.

General study outcomes and caveats: Clinical and demographic metadata were provided uncurated, with the amount varying by source and participant.

Another Seattle source contributed samples from volunteer blood donors who had recovered from COVID-19. Each collaborating institution followed its own protocols to collect whole blood in K2EDTA tubes. For TCRbeta analysis, collaborator samples were shipped as frozen whole blood, as isolated PBMCs, or as DNA extracted from either sample type. The immunoSEQ Assay, a bias-controlled multiplex PCR, was used to amplify TCRbeta CDR3 regions from genomic DNA. The authors processed their data as follows. Within the assay, amplification of reference gene primers was used to estimate how many nucleated cells each sample contained. Sequence reads were collapsed and filtered to measure the absolute abundance of every unique TCRbeta CDR3 rearrangement. For each sample, productive Simpson clonality was calculated as the square root of Simpson's diversity index over productive rearrangements. Drawn from immuneACCESS, this table holds only the in-frame rearrangements with V and J called that TCRdb kept. Clones are partly lost; checked studies trace under half to an unresolved V gene and leave the rest unexplained. D and trimming come from the DNA, and the V and J calls and clone size come from that table. In all, the sample holds roughly 220,000 clones, and 84% of those were seen once. Over 2.5% of the sample is taken by the ten largest.

Turning to this clone: Its antigen target is currently unknown. Base qualities are missing; no much larger clone stands one base away.

Trimming leaves V shorter by 6 bases and J shorter by 4 bases, with the junction holding 12 bases beyond the gene matches. The CDR3 covers 16 residues, taking in both the cysteine and the phenylalanine. Only the CDR3 DNA is retained, 48 bases long and in frame from the first base. CDR1 MDHEN and CDR2 SYDVKM were looked up in the germline V gene. The sequencing input was peripheral blood. The V and J genes are TRBV28 and TRBJ2-7, and 10 bases in between align with TRBD1. This receptor was obtained from a woman in her twenties or thirties who had recovered from COVID-19. The nucleotides are TGTGCCAGCAGCCCGACGCCGGGACAGGGGAGGTACGAGCAGTACTTC. Translated, it gives CASSPTPGQGRYEQYF.